This T cell receptor beta chain emerged from a study of blood T cell repertoires in COVID-19. Study-level information: Sites in the United States, Italy and Spain provided acute and convalescent COVID-19 samples.

Per germline, CDR1 SGHRS and CDR2 YFSETQ. CDR3 length equals 15 residues. Method: immunoSEQ multiplex PCR; TCRdb's copy keeps in-frame clones and lacks some. Of approximately 260,000 clones in the sample, around 80% were seen once. This clone was counted only a few times. A read error may account for a junction end that differs from germline. This sample includes further DNA sequences coding for the same CDR3. In terms of age and location, participants ranged from roughly 18 to 95 years and lived in approximately 26 US areas. This receptor was obtained from a man aged 30 to 45 with acute COVID-19. This sequence joins TRBV5-1 and TRBJ2-2, with 11 bases lining up with TRBD1. The sample comprised PBMCs or T cells enriched from blood (not recorded which). CDR3 loop: CASSPWDRGAGELFF. CDR3 nucleotide sequence: TGTGCCAGCAGCCCGTGGGACAGGGGGGCCGGGGAGCTGTTTTTT.